Detailed here is one T cell receptor (beta chain). Its antigen remains unknown. These data come from a study of T cells after yellow fever vaccination. Study-level information: Fractions low in cell number were prepared with SMART-Seq v4 Ultra Low Input. Notes on the study in general: FACS-sorted repertoires could contain abundant clonotypes contaminating from the bulk population. The booster response re-showed most primary clones: 96% CD4, approximately 90% CD8. The secondary response peaked faster, at day 5 versus 15, but was weaker.

TCRdb fed the 5' RACE reads into MiXCR, producing one record per CDR3 protein. The table includes hundreds of thousands of distinct CDR3 sequences, around 8.1% detected once. This CDR3 has 13 amino acids. Germline V gives CDR1 SQVTM, CDR2 ANQGSEA. V lost 2 bases and J lost 6; bases outside the gene matches: 4. The chain joins TRBV29-1 to TRBJ2-1; 7 bases match TRBD1. This TCR was sampled from a man younger than 35 who received the YFV17D yellow fever vaccine. The sample consisted of PBMCs, taken approximately 47 days after the first yellow fever vaccination. The CDR3 sequence is CSVERGRVNEQFF. CDR3 sequence (DNA): TGCAGCGTTGAAAGGGGGCGAGTCAATGAGCAGTTCTTC.